This T cell receptor (beta chain) came from a study of T cells after yellow fever vaccination. TCRdb independently ran MiXCR on the 5' RACE reads; one entry per CDR3 protein. The sample holds about 340,000 distinct CDR3 sequences, under 5% seen once. The germline V and J ends were trimmed by 1 base and 10 bases, with 16 bases remaining between them. This CDR3 has 14 residues. Per the germline V gene, CDR1 is LNHDA and CDR2 is SQIVND (reference sequence). The chain recombines TRBV19 with TRBJ1-2, with TRBD1 as a possible D gene (5 bases). The sequence was collected from a man aged 18 to 29 who received the YFV17D yellow fever vaccine. The sample consisted of PBMCs, taken 5 days after the yellow fever booster vaccination. The CDR3 DNA follows: TGTGCCAGTAGTATAGGGGTCAGGGTCTCTGACTACACCTTC. Protein: CASSIGVRVSDYTF. The full variable domain, in which reference TRBV19 and TRBJ1-2 provide the parts outside the CDR3, is DGGITQSPKYLFRKEGQNVTLSCEQNLNHDAMYWYRQDPGQGLRLIYYSQIVNDFQKGDIAEGYSVSREKKESFPLTVTSAQKNPTAFYLCASSIGVRVSDYTFGSGTRLTVV.